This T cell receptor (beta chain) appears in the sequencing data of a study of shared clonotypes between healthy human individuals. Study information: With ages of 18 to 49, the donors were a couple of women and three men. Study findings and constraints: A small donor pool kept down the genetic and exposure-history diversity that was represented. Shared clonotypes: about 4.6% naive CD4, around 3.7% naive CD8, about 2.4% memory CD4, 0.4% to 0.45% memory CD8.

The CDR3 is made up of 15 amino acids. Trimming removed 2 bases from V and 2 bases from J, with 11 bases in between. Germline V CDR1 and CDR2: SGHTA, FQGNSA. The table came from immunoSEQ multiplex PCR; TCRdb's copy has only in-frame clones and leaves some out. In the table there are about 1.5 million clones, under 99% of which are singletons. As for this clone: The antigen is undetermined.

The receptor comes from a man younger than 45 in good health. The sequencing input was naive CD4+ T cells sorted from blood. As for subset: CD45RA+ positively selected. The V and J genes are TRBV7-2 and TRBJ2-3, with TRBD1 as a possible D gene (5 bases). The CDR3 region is CASSLITGPTDTQYF. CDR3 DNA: TGTGCCAGCAGCTTAATCACAGGCCCCACAGATACGCAGTATTTT.